These 9 T cell receptor beta chains share one sample of origin, sequenced in a study of OX40 agonist ivuxolimab in advanced cancers. Assay: immunoSEQ multiplex PCR; the TCRdb copy retains only in-frame clones and omits some. This sample carries fewer than 65,000 clones, around 79% of them seen once, and the ten largest clones take about 11%. The material sequenced was CD4+ or CD8+ T cells sorted from blood, taken in a trial of the OX40 agonist ivuxolimab. Receptors were obtained from an adult with an advanced solid tumor such as melanoma, head and neck, liver or kidney cancer.

This clone appeared a single time. The chain joins TRBV4-1 to TRBJ1-6; possibly TRBD1 for D (6 bases). The CDR3 length is 16 residues. V was clipped by 4 bases and J by 7 bases, with 17 bases between them. Germline V gene sequence: CDR1 MGHRA, CDR2 YSYEKL. The CDR3: CASSPYRQVGNSPLHF. CDR3 DNA: TGCGCCAGCAGCCCTTATCGACAGGTTGGGAATTCACCCCTCCACTTT.

The chain joins TRBV15 to TRBJ1-5; TRBD1 is a possible D gene (6 bases). Looked up from germline, CDR1 is LNHNV and CDR2 is YYDKDF (reference sequence). V dropped 5 bases and J dropped 0 bases, with 26 bases sitting between them. The CDR3 loop spans 20 amino acids. The CDR3 DNA sequence: TGTGCCACCAGCCCCAGTTTGGGGACATACTCTCCCTATAGCAATCAGCCCCAGCATTTT. Translated: CATSPSLGTYSPYSNQPQHF.

Here the CDR3 DNA reads TGTGCCAGCAGACCGGGTGGCAACCAAGAGACCCAGTACTTC. Amino acid sequence: CASRPGGNQETQYF. The gene calls are TRBV5-6 and TRBJ2-5, with D hard to call. CDR1 and CDR2 from the germline V gene are SGHDT and YYEEEE. The CDR3 is 14 residues long. V was trimmed by 5 bases and J by 0 bases, leaving 11 bases between them.

This chain uses TRBV28 with TRBJ1-5, with a weak D call TRBD1 (5 bases). The germline V and J ends were trimmed by 6 bases and 0 bases, with 12 bases remaining between them. From germline, CDR1 is MDHEN and CDR2 SYDVKM. The CDR3 runs 15 residues. The CDR3 DNA sequence: TGTGCCAGCAGGAATGGGGGGAATAGCAATCAGCCCCAGCATTTT. This encodes CASRNGGNSNQPQHF.

Only one count was recorded for this clone. The rearrangement uses TRBV10-3 and TRBJ1-1; a possible D gene is TRBD1 (6 bases). The V end lost 0 bases, the J end lost 0 bases, and 20 bases lay between the germline ends. The CDR3 loop spans 19 amino acids. Looked up from germline, CDR1 is ENHRY and CDR2 is SYGVKD. CDR3 in amino acids: CAISESGGWTDRMNTEAFF. For the CDR3, the DNA is TGTGCCATCAGTGAGTCCGGGGGATGGACAGACCGCATGAACACTGAAGCTTTCTTT.

The V and J genes are TRBV13 and TRBJ2-2; 8 bases map to TRBD2. Looked up from germline, CDR1 is PRHDT and CDR2 is FYEKMQ (reference sequence). The V gene end was trimmed by 1 base and the J gene end by 8 bases; junction bases not matched to a gene: 3. The CDR3 consists of 14 residues. The CDR3 DNA sequence: TGTGCCAGCAGCTTAGCGGGAGGGGCTGGGGAGCTGTTTTTT. Translated, it gives CASSLAGGAGELFF.

The V gene is TRBV28, the J gene TRBJ1-5; TRBD1 matches 11 bases. The V gene's germline CDR1 is MDHEN and CDR2 SYDVKM. V lost 3 bases and J lost 6; bases outside the gene matches: 4. This CDR3 region has 15 residues. The CDR3 spells CASSLDRGLGQPQHF. The DNA of the CDR3 is TGTGCCAGCAGTTTGGACAGGGGGCTCGGTCAGCCCCAGCATTTT.

In its sample, this clone was seen a few times. This chain joins TRBV7-3 and TRBJ2-1, with 11 nucleotides matching TRBD2. Unmatched junction bases numbered 5, after V lost 3 bases and J lost 4 bases. The CDR3 consists of 16 residues. Germline V gene lookup returns CDR1 SGHTA and CDR2 FQGTGA. The CDR3 nucleotides are TGTGCCAGCAGCTTCCAGACTAGCGGGGTTTACAATGAGCAGTTCTTC. Translation gives CASSFQTSGVYNEQFF. Full variable domain (remainder filled in from reference TRBV7-3 and TRBJ2-1): GAGVSQTPSNKVTEKGKYVELRCDPISGHTALYWYRQSLGQGPEFLIYFQGTGAADDSGLPNDRFFAVRPEGSVSTLKIQRTERGDSAVYLCASSFQTSGVYNEQFFGPGTRLTVL.

This clone was counted a few times. J is TRBJ2-7 and V is TRBV11-3; D gene unclear. The germline V gene encodes CDR1 SGHNT and CDR2 YENEEA. This CDR3 comprises 14 residues. Trimming left V 3 bases short and J 2 bases short, with 11 bases between. CDR3 loop: CASSLEGITYEQYF. DNA for the CDR3: TGTGCCAGCAGCTTGGAAGGCATCACCTACGAGCAGTACTTC.